These 24 T cell receptor beta chains originate from one sample sequenced in a study of molecular identifiers for immune sequencing clone quantification. Each CDR3 protein gets one entry after TCRdb re-called the PCR reads with MiXCR. Of about 500,000 distinct CDR3 sequences listed, over 20% are singletons. The sample consisted of naive CD8+ T cells from blood, with Jurkat cell RNA spiked in. Subset meaning: FACS-sorted CD8+CD4-CCR7+CD45RA+ naive T cells. All receptors come from a human donor in good health. Some libraries in this study had Jurkat cell RNA spiked in.

The chain combines TRBV2 with TRBJ2-7; D ambiguous. The germline gives CDR1 SNHLY, CDR2 FYNNEI. CDR3 length: 15 residues. Trimming removed 6 bases from V and 2 bases from J, with 17 bases in between. CDR3 nucleotides: TGTGCCAGCAGCTATTCCCCCGAGGCAACCTACGAGCAGTACTTC. This gives the protein CASSYSPEATYEQYF.

About this clonotype: This may arise from a read error, as a much more abundant clone is one base away. The V gene is TRBV7-6, the J gene TRBJ2-2; D perhaps matches TRBD1 (6 bases). Per germline, CDR1 SGHVS and CDR2 FNYEAQ. CDR3 size: 14 residues. CDR3 in DNA: TGTGCCAGCAAACACAGGACAGAGACCGGGGAGCCGTTTTTT. Translated: CASKHRTETGEPFF.

The chain couples TRBV7-9 to TRBJ2-7, with D tentatively TRBD1 (6 bases). This CDR3 is built from 14 residues. From germline, CDR1 is SEHNR and CDR2 FQNEAQ (reference sequence). Trimming pared 6 bases from V and 2 bases from J, leaving 14 bases between. The CDR3 loop is CASRQSTGPYEQYF. For the CDR3, the DNA is TGTGCCAGCAGACAATCGACAGGTCCCTACGAGCAGTACTTC.

Details on this clonotype: Just one base apart from a much larger clone, this may be a read error. The V gene is TRBV6-2 or TRBV6-3, the J gene TRBJ1-1; D is ambiguous. CDR3 length: 12 residues. Germline assignment: CDR1 MNHEY and CDR2 SVGEGT. The germline V and J ends were trimmed by 2 bases and 10 bases, with 11 bases remaining between them. The chain's CDR3 is CASSYPPRGAFF. The CDR3 DNA is TGTGCCAGCAGTTACCCCCCACGTGGAGCTTTCTTT.

This clonotype was found a few times. The chain has TRBV27 and TRBJ2-1; 7 nucleotides line up with TRBD2. CDR1 is MNHEY and CDR2 is SMNVEV in the germline V gene (reference sequence). This CDR3 has 16 amino acids. V lost 2 bases and J lost 7; bases outside the gene matches: 11. CDR3 coding DNA: TGTGCCAGCAGTTTAATTGGAACGGGAGGTATTAATGAGCAGTTCTTC. Translation: CASSLIGTGGINEQFF.

In its sample, this clonotype was seen a few times. The chain has TRBV11-1 and TRBJ2-7; TRBD1 agrees at 8 bases. Per the germline V gene, CDR1 is SGHAT and CDR2 is FQDESV (reference sequence). This CDR3 has 18 amino acids. With 1 base clipped from V and 3 bases from J, the junction kept 14 bases outside the gene matches. CDR3 sequence: CASSLVRPGETGVYEQYF. DNA of the CDR3: TGTGCCAGCAGCTTAGTTCGCCCGGGCGAGACAGGGGTCTACGAGCAGTACTTC.

Note on this clonotype: An end of the junction differs from the germline gene, which may be a read error. The CDR3 loop is CASSLVPDSSGANVRTF. Written as DNA, the CDR3 is TGTGCCAGCAGCTTAGTACCGGACTCCTCTGGGGCCAACGTCCGGACTTTC. The rearrangement links TRBV11-2 to TRBJ2-6; D might be TRBD1 or TRBD2, each matching 5 bases. The CDR3 length is 17 residues. Germline values: CDR1 SGHAT, CDR2 FQNNGV.

This clonotype has ten or more counts. The V and J genes are TRBV29-1 and TRBJ2-5; D may be TRBD1 (5 bases). The germline gives CDR1 SQVTM, CDR2 ANQGSEA. The CDR3 is 13 residues long. Trimming took off 4 bases at V and 5 bases at J, with 14 bases between the two ends. The CDR3 spells CSVGQLVMETQYF. CDR3 in DNA: TGCAGCGTTGGACAGTTGGTAATGGAGACCCAGTACTTC.

This clonotype was found many times. The gene calls are TRBV15 and TRBJ2-7, with D tentatively TRBD1 (6 bases). The CDR3 contains 13 residues. Germline V CDR1 and CDR2: LNHNV, YYDKDF (reference sequence). Trimming removed 1 base from V and 13 bases from J, with 17 bases in between. As DNA, the CDR3 is TGTGCCACCAGCAGAGTCGAGGACAGTCCATCTTACTTC. Translation: CATSRVEDSPSYF.

This clonotype was counted at least ten times. The chain carries TRBV7-9 and TRBJ2-3; no clear D. Germline V gene sequence: CDR1 SEHNR, CDR2 FQNEAQ (reference sequence). V shed 5 bases and J shed 4 bases, with 16 bases lying between them. The CDR3 sequence is 15 residues long. The CDR3 reads CASSPDPGTADTQYF. DNA for the CDR3: TGTGCCAGCAGCCCGGACCCCGGCACAGCAGATACGCAGTATTTT. Complete variable domain (other parts from reference TRBV7-9 and TRBJ2-3): DTGVSQNPRHKITKRGQNVTFRCDPISEHNRLYWYRQTLGQGPEFLTYFQNEAQLEKSRLLSDRFSAERPKGSFSTLEIQRTEQGDSAMYLCASSPDPGTADTQYFGPGTRLTVL.

This clonotype was seen many times. This chain connects TRBV4-1 to TRBJ2-1, with D possibly being TRBD1 or TRBD2 (5 bases each). CDR1 is MGHRA and CDR2 is YSYEKL in the germline V gene. The ends were cut back, 1 base at V and 8 bases at J, with 15 bases in the middle. The CDR3 length is 15 residues. In DNA, the CDR3 is TGCGCCAGCAGCCAAGTCAGTCAGGGAGTGGATGAGCAGTTCTTC. Amino acid sequence: CASSQVSQGVDEQFF.

This chain's CDR3 is CASRPQGIEDVGGYTF. The CDR3 region has the DNA TGTGCCAGCAGACCCCAGGGAATTGAGGACGTGGGAGGCTACACCTTC. The chain combines TRBV5-6 with TRBJ1-2; D might be TRBD1 (5 bases). Germline CDR1 is SGHDT and CDR2 is YYEEEE. Trimming left V 5 bases short and J 8 bases short, with 25 bases between. CDR3 size: 16 residues.

This clonotype has ten or more counts. The chain has TRBV6-5 and TRBJ2-2, with D tentatively TRBD2 (5 bases). Trimming cost V 3 bases and J 7 bases, with 12 bases left between them. Germline V gene lookup returns CDR1 MNHEY and CDR2 SVGAGI. The CDR3 extends over 14 amino acids. DNA of the CDR3: TGTGCCAGCAGTTATCGGGGTCTCGGCGGGGAGCTGTTTTTT. Its protein is CASSYRGLGGELFF.

The chain employs TRBV15 and TRBJ2-7; 8 bases are shared with TRBD1. After removal of 5 bases from V and 2 bases from J, the junction contained 5 bases not matched to a gene. Germline V CDR1 and CDR2: LNHNV, YYDKDF (reference sequence). This CDR3 is 14 amino acids long. CDR3 DNA: TGTGCCACCAGCTCGGGACAGGCAACCTACGAGCAGTACTTC. Translation: CATSSGQATYEQYF.

The J gene is TRBJ1-1, the V gene TRBV9, with a possible D match to TRBD1 (5 bases). Germline V gives CDR1 SGDLS, CDR2 YYNGEE. This CDR3 region has 13 residues. Trimming removed 4 bases from V and 7 bases from J, with 14 bases in between. CDR3 in amino acids: CASSQHRGGEAFF. The CDR3 nucleotides read TGTGCCAGCAGCCAACACCGGGGGGGTGAAGCTTTCTTT.

This clonotype was recorded only once. Compared with germline, one end of the junction differs, possibly owing to a read error. The gene calls are TRBV19 and TRBJ1-6; D remains ambiguous. The length of the CDR3 is 16 residues. CDR1 and CDR2 (germline): LNHDA, SQIVND (reference sequence). CDR3 sequence reads: CASSIGRRQDNSPPHF. DNA for the CDR3: TGTGCCAGTAGTATAGGGCGGAGACAAGATAATTCACCCCCCCACTTT.

This clonotype was counted between two and nine times. The rearrangement links TRBV12-3 or TRBV12-4 to TRBJ1-1; D uncertain. V gave up 7 bases and J gave up 0 bases, with 3 bases separating them. This CDR3 is built from 11 residues. In DNA form, the CDR3 reads TGTGCCAGCATTCTGAACACTGAAGCTTTCTTT. It is translated as CASILNTEAFF.

The sample holds a few counts of this clonotype. The chain couples TRBV6-2 or TRBV6-3 to TRBJ2-3; 9 bases line up with TRBD1. Germline CDR1 MNHEY, CDR2 SVGEGT. The length of the CDR3 is 16 residues. V was pared by 5 bases and J by 2 bases, with 8 bases of the junction left unmatched. The DNA of the CDR3 is TGTGCCAGCAGTCTCTCCCGGGACAGGGACACAGATACGCAGTATTTT. This codes for CASSLSRDRDTDTQYF.

This clonotype occurred many times. The CDR3 loop reads CASSTSGRSTDTQYF. CDR3 bases: TGTGCCAGCAGCACCTCCGGGCGCAGCACAGATACGCAGTATTTT. The gene calls are TRBV7-9 and TRBJ2-3; D unresolved. Germline assignment: CDR1 SEHNR and CDR2 FQNEAQ (reference sequence). V lost 5 bases and J lost 0, with 12 bases in between. CDR3 length: 15 amino acids.

This clonotype was recorded at least ten times. This chain connects TRBV5-1 to TRBJ2-7, with D possibly being TRBD1 or TRBD2 (5 bases each). V gave up 0 bases and J gave up 3 bases, with 16 bases separating them. The CDR3 is 16 amino acids. CDR1 and CDR2 from the germline V gene are SGHRS and YFSETQ. In nucleotides, the CDR3 is TGCGCCAGCAGCTTGGACCAGGGACGTTCCAACTACGAGCAGTACTTC. This translates into CASSLDQGRSNYEQYF.

Regarding this clonotype: The junction and the germline gene differ at one end; a read error may be behind it. The V call is TRBV20-1, the J call TRBJ2-5; 7 bases are shared with TRBD2. The CDR3 loop spans 18 amino acids. The germline CDR1 and CDR2 sequences are DFQATT and SNEGSKA (reference sequence). CDR3 sequence (DNA): TGCGGTGCTAGAGACCCAATTGCGGGGGACTTTCTACAAGAGACCCAGTACTTC. Protein sequence: CGARDPIAGDFLQETQYF.

This clonotype was picked up a small number of times. The chain recombines TRBV7-9 with TRBJ2-1; weak D call: TRBD2 (7 bases). The CDR3 is 16 residues long. The V end was cut by 5 bases, the J end by 2 bases, with 16 bases between. Germline values: CDR1 SEHNR, CDR2 FQNEAQ (reference sequence). CDR3 residues: CASSPGGLATYNEQFF. CDR3 DNA sequence: TGTGCCAGCAGCCCCGGGGGGCTAGCGACCTACAATGAGCAGTTCTTC.

There are a few counts of this clonotype. The V gene is TRBV6-2 or TRBV6-3, the J gene TRBJ2-5; D is unclear. The CDR3 loop spans 13 amino acids. The germline gives CDR1 MNHEY, CDR2 SVGEGT. Trimming left V 2 bases short and J 5 bases short, with 9 bases between. In DNA, the CDR3 is TGTGCCAGCAGTTACGACCTTACGGAGACCCAGTACTTC. Encoded protein: CASSYDLTETQYF.

This clonotype was observed at least ten times. This chain uses TRBV7-2 with TRBJ2-3; no clear D. The CDR3 runs to 16 residues. V was pared by 0 bases and J by 0 bases, with 10 bases between. The germline V gene has CDR1 SGHTA and CDR2 FQGNSA. For the CDR3, the DNA is TGTGCCAGCAGCTTAGCGCCGGCCGCGAGCACAGATACGCAGTATTTT. Translating gives CASSLAPAASTDTQYF.